One T cell receptor beta chain is described in this entry. This entry belongs to a study of blood T cell repertoires in COVID-19. Some clones are missing from TCRdb's copy, which holds only in-frame ones; the method was immunoSEQ multiplex PCR. The repertoire holds 200,000 to 300,000 clones, with approximately 80% as singletons. Trimming took 8 bases from V and 0 from J; bases not matched to a gene: 8. Per germline, CDR1 MGHDK and CDR2 SYGVNS. CDR3 length: 15 residues. The chain couples TRBV25-1 to TRBJ1-2; 8 nucleotides agree with TRBD1. The TCR sequence derives from a man older than 75 with acute or convalescent COVID-19. The sequenced material came from peripheral blood. CDR3 protein: CASGGTTGANYGYTF. The CDR3 region has the DNA TGTGCCAGCGGGGGCACGACAGGGGCTAACTATGGCTACACCTTC.